Sequencing of this TCR beta chain was carried out in a study of blood T cells in healthy people across ages (dated by TCRdb to between 2014 and 2017). With respect to the entire study: In model experiments, roughly one uniquely barcoded TCR beta cDNA molecule per two T cells was captured by template switching. The study measured age-related changes in TCR beta repertoire diversity using deep sequencing normalized with unique cDNA molecular identifiers. The donors were divided into four age groups: young (average around 16 years), middle-aged (over 35), aged (around 67) and long-lived (82). For two donors (one aged 18 to 29 and one aged 80 or older), the study analyzed two additional independent replicas of 1 million unique cDNA reads from the same blood draw.

CDR1 is given as SGHAT and CDR2 as FQNNGV, both from the germline V gene. V gives up 10 bases and J gives up 4 bases, and the segment between their germline ends measures 11 bases. Including cysteine and phenylalanine, the CDR3 has 12 amino acids. Solely the CDR3 DNA is kept, with 36 bases framed from the first base. The library was made by 5' RACE. Sequencing was performed on an Illumina HiSeq 2500. The second PCR ran for about 6 to 11 cycles and used a J-beta primer mix along with a sample-barcoded 5' primer. A unique molecular identifier was introduced onto each TCR beta cDNA molecule by a template-switch 5' adaptor carrying 12 random nucleotides. Each sample yielded at least 2.5 million CDR3-containing paired-end reads. First-strand cDNA was synthesized from all RNA with the Mint cDNA synthesis kit, primed by a TRBC-specific oligonucleotide. Following uracil-DNA glycosylase treatment, all cDNA underwent a first 18-cycle PCR with the universal primers M1SS and BC2_uni_R. The original pipeline was this. Each sample was normalized by randomly selecting 1 million high-quality reads, each carrying a distinct molecular identifier. Reads with shared molecular identifiers were discarded instead of being binned into consensus sequences. MiTCR, run with a Q25 quality threshold and the strictest error-elimination algorithm, handled CDR3 identification, clonotype clustering and error correction. A nonparametric unseen species model with Euler transformation was used to estimate lower-bound total TCR beta diversity. TCRdb passed the public sequencing reads through fastp at Q25 and MiXCR, retaining productive beta sequences. Here each entry gathers all rows of one CDR3 protein and keeps the most common genes and DNA. TCRdb's processing, not the authors', yielded these V and J calls. The sample table holds more than 900,000 distinct CDR3 sequences, of which around 25% were seen once. Jointly, the top ten make up about 0.69% of the sample.

Overall study results and their limits: Observed TCR beta diversity per million T cells fell roughly linearly with age, and a significant reduction was already apparent by age roughly 40. Since profiling was done on bulk unsorted PBMCs, naive and antigen-experienced compartments could not be conclusively compared. Estimates of total diversity based on one million sequenced T cells were considered lower bounds and underestimates. Compared with the aged group, the long-lived group had more naive CD4+ T cells, fewer expanded clones and increased TCR diversity, suggesting age selection. The percentage of naive T cells measured by flow cytometry correlated strongly with observed TCR beta diversity. Because the CMV infection status of the donors was unknown, age-related changes in expanded clonotypes may potentially have been confounded.

Systemically healthy Caucasian individuals from Russia, 39 in total and aged about 6 to 90 years, were included as donors. Around 10 milliliters of peripheral blood were drawn from each donor into EDTA-treated Vacutainer tubes. Ficoll-Paque density-gradient centrifugation was used to isolate PBMCs, with at least 6 million per sample. Total RNA was extracted from PBMCs with Trizol reagent, with at least 5.5 micrograms obtained per sample. For every donor, an aliquot of PBMCs went through flow cytometry to measure the percentages of naive CD45RAhigh/CD27high T cells. The sample holds one count of this clonotype. Its antigen is not yet known. Base qualities are not at hand, and no much larger clone is one base apart. This sample was also put to use in a study of T cells of mothers and their children. The second paper states: Nine systemically healthy Caucasian individuals, comprising three mothers and their six children, were included as donors. cDNA synthesis used all of the extracted RNA, with around 1.4 ug of RNA in each 15 ul reaction. In the second PCR, the M1S primer added sample barcodes and 2-4 random nucleotides. Each mother yielded over 10 million TCR beta CDR3 reads and each child 3 million to 3.5 million reads. TCR recombination output is similarly shaped by thymic selection in related and unrelated pairs, with a minor effect exerted by inherited differences. Normalized repertoire overlap in related mother-child pairs was always slightly higher than in unrelated mother-child pairs, but the difference was never significant. No persistent microchimeric T cell clones were found, with a detection sensitivity of approximately 110 clones per million clonotypes. Deep NGS was used in the study to compare the TCR beta repertoires of mothers and children and to look for features that separate related mother-child pairs from unrelated individuals. The mean age was approximately 41 +/- 4 years for the mothers and roughly 10 +/- 4 years for the children. After adapters were ligated using NEBNext reagents, the libraries underwent 100+100 nt paired-end sequencing on an Illumina HiSeq 2000. Mother and child libraries were prepared a month apart and sequenced in separate runs to prevent cross-contamination. For each donor, somewhere between about 450,000 and 2,100,000 distinct TCR beta clonotypes were identified. Naive TCR beta clonotypes were estimated from low-frequency clonotypes matched to each donor's FACS-determined naive share, without sorting.

The receptor's source is a girl aged 2-9 years in good health. What was sequenced was blood. The chain uses TRBV11-2 and TRBJ2-1; the D gene could be TRBD1 or TRBD2, each one agreeing over 5 bases. The CDR3 protein is CATGTGYNEQFF. The DNA reads TGTGCCACGGGGACGGGGTACAATGAGCAGTTCTTC.